This T cell receptor beta chain was identified in a study of cytomegalovirus exposure and HLA in healthy donors. Study observations and caveats: Immune exposure data for these donors was limited to CMV serostatus.

PCR used 60 Vbeta primers and 13 Jbeta primers. Clones were sequenced by immunoSEQ multiplex PCR, and TCRdb holds only the in-frame ones, with some missing. The repertoire holds 220,000 or so clones, with more than 75% as singletons. CDR3 size: 13 residues. V dropped 3 bases and J dropped 5; count of bases not matched to a gene: 1. Germline V lookup: CDR1 GTSNPN, CDR2 SVGIG (reference sequence). Comment on this clone: No antigen is known for it.

The sequence was collected from a woman between 40 and 55 years old in good health and CMV-seronegative. Material: PBMCs. The chain employs TRBV30 and TRBJ2-2, with 9 bases lining up with TRBD2. CDR3 protein: CAWRAGGTGELFF. The CDR3 coding sequence is TGTGCCTGGAGGGCGGGAGGGACCGGGGAGCTGTTTTTT.